This T cell receptor (beta chain) was identified in a study of radiation and T cells in renal cell carcinoma. Notes on the study in general: Baseline intratumoral clonotype presence is unknown without pretreatment biopsies. Top tumor clonotypes rose in blood 2 weeks post-radiation, then contracted.

The sample's time point: blood 4 weeks post-SBRT, at nephrectomy. Treatment indicated: 15 Gy SBRT to primary tumor, nephrectomy 4 weeks later. Nephrectomy followed 15 Gy stereotactic body radiation by 4 weeks. Blood was sampled at baseline, 2 weeks and 4 weeks after SBRT. With V trimmed by 3 bases and J by 7 bases, 11 bases remained unmatched. Germline-derived CDR1 and CDR2 are SGHRS and YFSETQ. The CDR3 totals 15 residues. The method was immunoSEQ multiplex PCR; TCRdb's version includes in-frame clones alone and lacks a portion of them. The data hold approximately 90,000 clones, with roughly 80% observed a single time. As regards this clone: Its antigen is unidentified.

The source material was blood, sampled from a patient whose treatment included radiotherapy and nephrectomy. The V call is TRBV5-1, the J call TRBJ2-5; TRBD1 matches at 8 bases. The sequence derives from a man over 45 with renal cell carcinoma. CDR3 protein: CASSSLAGQGATQYF. For the CDR3, the DNA is TGCGCCAGCAGCTCCTTAGCCGGACAGGGCGCGACCCAGTACTTC.